These 31 T cell receptor beta chains originate from one sample sequenced in a study of tumor and adjacent non-tumor tissue in lung cancer. The library came from three nested PCR rounds adapted from ARM-PCR protocols. TCRdb ran MiXCR on the multiplex PCR reads and lists one entry per CDR3 protein. The data show tens of thousands of distinct CDR3 sequences, more than 65% seen once. No cell sorting was done before RNA was extracted from the tissue. This non-tumor lung sample came from over 3 cm beyond the tumor edge. Material for sequencing was distant non-tumor lung tissue. The receptors come from a man aged 60 to 75 with non-small cell lung cancer.

This clonotype appeared a single time. The junction departs from germline at one end; a sequencing error may be responsible. The chain couples TRBV4-2 to TRBJ2-7; perhaps TRBD1 as D (5 bases). CDR3 size: 14 residues. CDR1 LGHNA and CDR2 YNFKEQ come from the germline V gene. CDR3 region: CANSQERGSCEQYF. CDR3 bases: TGTGCCAACAGCCAAGAAAGGGGATCCTGCGAGCAGTACTTC.

On this clonotype itself: One junction end disagrees with the germline gene, perhaps due to a read error. The rearrangement links TRBV29-1 to TRBJ1-4; D not certain. Germline assignment: CDR1 SQVTM and CDR2 ANQGSEA. This CDR3 region has 15 residues. The CDR3, as DNA: TGCAGCGCTGAAGATCTAAAGTGGGCGGATGAAAAACTGTTTTTT. It is translated as CSAEDLKWADEKLFF.

Notes on this clonotype: A single base separates this from a much larger clone, so it may be a read error. The chain is built from TRBV2 and TRBJ1-5; no firm D call. The germline V gene has CDR1 SNHLY and CDR2 FYNNEI. Trimming removed 7 bases from V and 4 bases from J, with 14 bases in between. This CDR3 is built from 14 residues. The CDR3 spells CASNGSERNQPQHF. The CDR3 DNA follows: TGTGCCAGCAACGGGTCAGAGAGAAATCAGCCCCAGCATTTT.

The chain links TRBV30 to TRBJ2-5; 10 positions match TRBD2. V shed 5 bases, J shed 8 bases, and the junction held 11 bases outside the gene matches. CDR1 and CDR2 from the germline V gene are GTSNPN and SVGIG (reference sequence). CDR3 length: 14 residues. DNA of the CDR3: TGTGCCTGGGGTGGCCTAGCGGGAGCTGATACCCAGTACTTC. Translation: CAWGGLAGADTQYF.

The rearrangement links TRBV6-5 to TRBJ2-1; 7 nucleotides align to TRBD1. This CDR3 comprises 13 residues. Germline CDR1 and CDR2: MNHEY and SVGAGI. V gave up 9 bases and J gave up 7 bases; unmatched junction bases: 9. The CDR3 reads CASAIKGANEQFF. CDR3 DNA sequence: TGTGCCAGTGCAATTAAGGGGGCTAATGAGCAGTTCTTC.

The CDR3 DNA reads TGCAGCGTTCCGGGCCTAAGCTATGGCTACACCTTC. The encoded protein is CSVPGLSYGYTF. The chain carries TRBV29-1 and TRBJ1-2; D not certain. This CDR3 is 12 amino acids long. Germline CDR1 reads SQVTM; CDR2 reads ANQGSEA. V lost 5 bases and J 4 bases, leaving 11 bases between the germline ends.

To note about this clonotype: One junction end disagrees with the germline gene, perhaps due to a read error. This chain connects TRBV6-1 to TRBJ2-2; 10 bases are shared with TRBD2. Germline-derived CDR1 and CDR2 are MNHNS and SASEGT. There are 17 residues in the CDR3. The CDR3 reads CASLLTTSGANTGGLFF. The CDR3 nucleotides are TGTGCCAGCCTGTTGACAACTAGCGGGGCGAACACCGGGGGGCTGTTTTTT.

CDR3 nucleotides: TGTGCCAGCTTGTGTTTTGGGGCCAGGGCCAACGTCCTGACTTTC. It yields the protein CASLCFGARANVLTF. The chain combines TRBV6-1 with TRBJ2-6, with TRBD1 as a possible D gene (5 bases). V lost 8 bases and J lost 5, with 16 bases in between. Germline CDR1 and CDR2: MNHNS and SASEGT. CDR3 size: 15 residues.

Of note for this clonotype: The conserved closing phenylalanine or tryptophan is absent in this CDR3, likely reflecting a read error. The chain links TRBV6-2 or TRBV6-3 to TRBJ2-1; 7 nucleotides align to TRBD2. From germline, CDR1 is MNHEY and CDR2 SVGEGT. V dropped 2 bases and J dropped 9; count of bases not matched to a gene: 16. The CDR3 totals 17 residues. The CDR3, as DNA: TGTGCCAGCAGTTACAATAAACGCGGGAGTTTCCCCTCTGAGCAGTTCCTC. Its protein is CASSYNKRGSFPSEQFL.

This clonotype was counted ten times or more. Here the CDR3 reads CASSEKPTTNEKLFF. In nucleotides, the CDR3 is TGTGCCAGCAGTGAAAAGCCGACAACTAATGAAAAACTGTTTTTT. The rearrangement uses TRBV6-5 and TRBJ1-4; D is uncertain. Trimming stripped 5 bases from V and 0 bases from J, with 10 bases between. The germline V gene has CDR1 MNHEY and CDR2 SVGAGI. The CDR3 sequence is 15 residues long.

This clonotype has a single count. One end of the junction fails to match germline, which may point to a read error. V usage is TRBV11-3 and J usage is TRBJ2-3; a weak D match, TRBD1 (6 bases). The CDR3 consists of 15 residues. Germline V lookup: CDR1 SGHNT, CDR2 YENEEA. The CDR3 loop is CASSPGDVGTDTQYF. The DNA for the CDR3 is TGCGCCAGCAGCCCAGGGGACGTGGGCACAGATACCCAGTATTTT. Complete variable domain (other parts from reference TRBV11-3 and TRBJ2-3): EAGVVQSPRYKIIEKKQPVAFWCNPISGHNTLYWYLQNLGQGPELLIRYENEEAVDDSQLPKDRFSAERLKGVDSTLKIQPAELGDSAVYLCASSPGDVGTDTQYFGPGTRLTVL.

The chain employs TRBV5-4 and TRBJ2-1, with D possibly being TRBD2 (6 bases). This CDR3 has 15 amino acids. Germline values: CDR1 SGHNT, CDR2 YYREEE (reference sequence). The V and J ends lost 2 bases and 5 bases respectively, with 14 bases between them. The CDR3 loop reads CASSFDPSANNEQFF. CDR3 nucleotides: TGTGCCAGCAGCTTTGATCCTAGCGCAAACAATGAGCAGTTCTTC.

Of note for this clonotype: The CDR3 does not end in the conserved phenylalanine or tryptophan, so this is likely a read error. The DNA is omitted, as the CDR3 cannot be located on it reliably, and the CDR3 follows TCRdb's listing. The rearrangement uses TRBV6-6 and TRBJ2-7; the listed D gene, TRBD1, was not tested against the DNA. Germline V lookup: CDR1 MNHNY, CDR2 SVGAGI (reference sequence). The length of the CDR3 is 13 amino acids, counting both ends. The CDR3: CPSSSPTPGQPSS.

The chain recombines TRBV6-2 or TRBV6-3 with TRBJ2-1; 7 positions agree with TRBD2. Germline CDR1 reads MNHEY; CDR2 reads SVGEGT. V trimming: 3 bases; J trimming: 12 bases; junction bases outside the gene matches: 20. This CDR3 is built from 17 residues. CDR3 bases: TGTGCCAGCAGTTATAATATATGCGGGAGTTTCCCCCCTGGGCAGTTCTTC. It yields the protein CASSYNICGSFPPGQFF.

Note on this clonotype: A much more abundant neighbour one base away suggests this may be a read error. The V gene is TRBV7-9, the J gene TRBJ1-6; TRBD1 aligns across 7 bases. This CDR3 is 14 amino acids long. Germline CDR1 and CDR2: SEHNR and FQNEAQ (reference sequence). The CDR3 nucleotides read TGTGCCAGCAGCTTAGACAGGGGATATTCACCCCTCCAATTT. It codes for CASSLDRGYSPLQF.

A remark on this clonotype: Germline and junction disagree at one end, which may indicate a read error. The genes are TRBV4-1 and TRBJ1-5; 8 nucleotides line up with TRBD1. This CDR3 comprises 16 residues. Per germline, CDR1 MGHRA and CDR2 YSYEKL. The CDR3 region has the DNA TGCACCAGCAGCCAAGGGGACAGGACGCGGAGCCAGCCCCAGCATTTT. Its translation: CTSSQGDRTRSQPQHF.

A word on this clonotype: This may come from a read error, since a much larger clone is one base off. The missing conserved phenylalanine or tryptophan at the end of this CDR3 makes a read error likely. J is TRBJ2-1 and V is TRBV5-1; 7 bases are shared with TRBD1. V lost 1 base and J lost 6; bases outside the gene matches: 4. The CDR3 spans 14 residues. Per the germline V gene, CDR1 is SGHRS and CDR2 is YFSETQ. CDR3 DNA sequence: TGCGCCAGCAGCTTGAGCCAGGGGGTCAATGAGCAGTTCTTA. This encodes CASSLSQGVNEQFL.

This clonotype occurred many times. This chain connects TRBV11-1 to TRBJ2-2, with D possibly matching TRBD2 (5 bases). The V and J ends lost 8 bases and 4 bases respectively, with 11 bases between them. Per the germline V gene, CDR1 is SGHAT and CDR2 is FQDESV (reference sequence). This CDR3 comprises 13 residues. CDR3 sequence (DNA): TGTGCCAGCTATACTAGTGGCACCGGGGAGCTGTTTTTT. Its protein is CASYTSGTGELFF.

This clonotype was seen many times. The chain uses TRBV4-1 and TRBJ2-2; D remains unclear. The CDR3 is made up of 15 amino acids. The V gene lost 0 bases and the J gene lost 1 base, with 6 bases spanning the gap. Germline lookup yields CDR1 MGHRA and CDR2 YSYEKL. The CDR3 sequence is CASSQESVNTGELFF. In nucleotides, the CDR3 is TGCGCCAGCAGCCAAGAAAGCGTGAACACCGGGGAGCTGTTTTTT.

This clonotype was seen a few times. The conserved closing phenylalanine or tryptophan is absent in this CDR3, likely reflecting a read error. The chain links TRBV6-1 to TRBJ2-3, with 11 bases fitting TRBD2. The germline CDR1 and CDR2 sequences are MNHNS and SASEGT. This CDR3 contains 16 residues. In DNA form, the CDR3 reads TGTGCCGGCAGTGAAACGCTAGCGGGAGGTCGGGATACGCAGTATTCT. It codes for CAGSETLAGGRDTQYS.

In this sample, this clonotype turned up many times. The rearrangement uses TRBV6-2 or TRBV6-3 and TRBJ2-7; TRBD2 matches 12 bases. This CDR3 contains 15 residues. V was clipped by 6 bases and J by 3 bases; unmatched bases: 6. CDR1 is MNHEY, CDR2 SVGEGT, per germline. The CDR3 protein is CASRSTSGSVYEQYF. CDR3 DNA: TGTGCCAGCAGGTCGACTAGCGGGAGTGTCTACGAGCAGTACTTC.

On this clonotype itself: One junction end disagrees with the germline gene, perhaps due to a read error. The chain has TRBV5-4 and TRBJ1-1, with D possibly being TRBD1 (5 bases). This CDR3 region has 15 residues. Germline CDR1 reads SGHNT; CDR2 reads YYREEE (reference sequence). The CDR3 loop reads CASNLQGYMNTEAFF. DNA for the CDR3: TGTGCCAGCAACTTGCAGGGATACATGAACACTGAAGCTTTCTTC. Combining the CDR3 with reference TRBV5-4 and TRBJ1-1 gives the whole variable domain ETGVTQSPTHLIKTRGQQVTLRCSSQSGHNTVSWYQQALGQGPQFIFQYYREEENGRGNFPPRFSGLQFPNYSSELNVNALELDDSALYLCASNLQGYMNTEAFFGQGTRLTVV.

Note on this clonotype: Compared with germline, one end of the junction differs, possibly owing to a read error. The V call is TRBV4-2, the J call TRBJ2-7; a possible D gene is TRBD1 (5 bases). CDR1 and CDR2 (germline): LGHNA, YNFKEQ. CDR3 length: 16 residues. The CDR3 spells CASSQEGAGAPYEQYF. The DNA for the CDR3 is TGCGCCAGCAGCCAAGAAGGGGCAGGAGCGCCCTACGAGCAGTACTTC.

A remark on this clonotype: A read error may produce the germline difference seen at one junction end. The chain carries TRBV29-1 and TRBJ2-5; D is possibly TRBD1 (5 bases). The germline V gene has CDR1 SQVTM and CDR2 ANQGSEA. The CDR3 has 14 amino acids. The CDR3: CSVEDRAYQKTQYF. CDR3 in DNA: TGCAGCGTTGAAGACAGGGCGTACCAAAAGACTCAGTACTTC.

To note about this clonotype: The CDR3 end shows no conserved phenylalanine or tryptophan, and so a read error is likely. Because the CDR3's place on the DNA is in doubt, the DNA is left out and the CDR3 is given as listed by TCRdb. The V and J genes are TRBV5-4 and TRBJ2-7; TRBD1 was called by the table and not checked on the DNA. Both ends counted, the CDR3 spans 14 residues. Per germline, CDR1 SGHNT and CDR2 YYREEE (reference sequence). The CDR3 sequence: CASRPEDPRGEKYY.

Note on this clonotype: The CDR3 does not close with the conserved phenylalanine or tryptophan, likely indicating a read error. The DNA is omitted, as the CDR3 cannot be located on it reliably, and the CDR3 follows TCRdb's listing. The V and J genes are TRBV29-1 and TRBJ1-1; no DNA check was done on the table's D call, TRBD1. The V gene's germline CDR1 is SQVTM and CDR2 ANQGSEA. Inclusive of both ends, the CDR3 amounts to 13 amino acids. The chain's CDR3 is CSSSAGGDTEAFL.

With regard to this clonotype: One end of the junction fails to match germline, which may point to a read error. The chain is built from TRBV12-3 or TRBV12-4 and TRBJ2-7, with D perhaps being TRBD1 or TRBD2 (7 bases each). The CDR3 spans 13 residues. CDR3 DNA: TGTACCTCTCAGCGGGACAGCACCTACGAGCGGTACTTC. Its protein is CTSQRDSTYERYF.

The chain has TRBV7-2 and TRBJ2-5; D uncertain. Trimming pared 4 bases from V and 2 bases from J, leaving 8 bases between. This CDR3 has 13 amino acids. CDR1 SGHTA and CDR2 FQGNSA come from the germline V gene. The CDR3 nucleotides are TGTGCCAGCAGCTGGGAAGAACAAGAGACCCAGTACTTC. It yields the protein CASSWEEQETQYF.

On this clonotype itself: Relative to the germline gene, one junction end is altered; a read error may explain this. The chain uses TRBV5-1 and TRBJ2-6; 8 bases map to TRBD1. The CDR3 runs 19 residues. The germline V gene encodes CDR1 SGHRS and CDR2 YFSETQ. The CDR3 region has the DNA TGCGCCGGCAGTTCTACTAGACAGGGGATTGCGTGGGGGGCCAACGTCCTGACTTTC. It codes for CAGSSTRQGIAWGANVLTF.

This clonotype came up a few times. The chain uses TRBV29-1 and TRBJ2-3; D possibly corresponds to TRBD1 (5 bases). Trimming took off 8 bases at V and 3 bases at J, with 9 bases between the two ends. The CDR3 totals 11 residues. The V gene's germline CDR1 is SQVTM and CDR2 ANQGSEA. This chain's CDR3 is CSLRQTDTQYF. The DNA for the CDR3 is TGCAGCCTTAGACAGACAGATACGCAGTATTTT.

This clonotype appeared a few times. One end of the junction varies from germline; a read error may be responsible. The chain is built from TRBV6-5 and TRBJ2-1, with 7 bases lining up with TRBD2. This CDR3 has 13 amino acids. Germline values: CDR1 MNHEY, CDR2 SVGAGI. CDR3 loop: CASSRAGVNKHFF. CDR3 bases: TGTGCCAGCAGTAGGGCGGGAGTCAATAAGCACTTCTTC.